Below, one T cell receptor beta chain is given with its context. It lacks a known antigen. Without the conserved terminal phenylalanine or tryptophan, this CDR3 likely stems from a read error. It is unclear where the CDR3 begins or ends on the DNA, so no DNA is shown, and the CDR3 is as TCRdb lists it. Stable Graves' hyperthyroidism was defined as the absence of progression to ophthalmopathy over 18 months of follow-up. Hyperthyroidism patients were aged 18 to 65 years and newly diagnosed, with disease duration of less than 2 months. Exclusion was applied to patients with uncontrolled infections, other autoimmune diseases, pregnancy or lactation. Clinical symptoms, serum thyroxine and TRAb, thyroid ultrasound, and orbital computed tomography formed the basis for the diagnoses. Ficoll-Paque density gradient centrifugation was used to isolate PBMCs from about 9.4 ml of fresh peripheral blood. Total RNA was extracted with Trizol reagent, and quality was checked on an Agilent 2100 Bioanalyzer.

TCR beta CDR3 regions were amplified from RNA transcripts. The TCR CDR3 was subjected to a first round of RT-PCR using the HTBI primer set and the Qiagen OneStep RT-PCR kit. Libraries were constructed in a second round of multiplex PCR, after which size selection and purification were carried out. Paired-end sequencing of the libraries was performed with 100 bp reads on an Illumina HiSeq2000. The study's processing was this. SOAPnuke was used to process the raw data, with reads discarded if the reads contained adapters or uncalled bases, had a mean Phred below 15, or lacked an exact constant-primer or identifier match. COPE v1.2.5 was used to merge the high-quality paired reads, and each unique nucleotide sequence was defined as a clonotype. Clonotypes were aligned to IMGT TRBV, TRBD and TRBJ reference segments using MiTCR v1.1. The analysis was restricted to V-J combinations with a frequency above 0.0001, which together covered over 99% of the repertoires. The TCS score was defined as F50 (clonal expansion) divided by E x V (chaos), with BLOSUM62-based TCRdist calculated between CDR3 peptides within each V-J. Welch's t-statistics and random forest reduced roughly 540 V-J features to around 14, which were used in a naive Bayes classifier (R e1071). Thyroid-blood repertoire similarity was quantified with the Morisita-Horn index. TCRdb redid the processing of the public reads, applying fastp at Q25 and MiXCR, and retained in-frame beta chains. Every entry covers one CDR3 protein and lists the most common genes and DNA from its rows. The V and J calls reflect TCRdb's pipeline rather than the authors' work. The sample records roughly 840,000 distinct CDR3 sequences, 38% of which are singletons. The ten largest make up roughly 8.3% of the sample.

The record originates from a study of T cells in Graves' hyperthyroidism and ophthalmopathy (dated by TCRdb to between 2019 and 2020). About the study as a whole: Peripheral blood was collected at initial diagnosis, before any treatment. Thyroid tissue and blood T-cell repertoires from about 6 Graves' hyperthyroidism patients were also compared in the study. The approximately 97 discovery patients were randomly divided into training and test sets at a 7:3 ratio. Once sampling was done, hyperthyroidism patients were given methimazole at a starting dose of 30 mg daily, whereas ophthalmopathy patients were given high-dose intravenous methylprednisolone. TCR V-J signatures able to tell the groups apart were searched for in a discovery cohort of approximately 95 patients, of whom more than 40 had Graves' ophthalmopathy and 55 to 65 had stable Graves' hyperthyroidism. The paper reports TCR Vbeta CDR3 sequencing of 130 to 150 peripheral blood samples: fewer than 50 ophthalmopathy, 70 to 85 hyperthyroidism and around 17 progressor patients. Prospective prediction of ophthalmopathy was tested in an independent validation cohort consisting of 18 hyperthyroidism patients and more than 15 patients who later progressed to ophthalmopathy.

CDR1 LNHNV and CDR2 YYDKDF are derived from the germline V gene (reference sequence). The CDR3 is 10 residues long, counting both termini. Study-wide findings and limitations: Sample size was not statistically predetermined, and investigators were not blinded to group allocation. Blood samples also contained most of the expanded thyroid clonotypes (frequency above 0.001), which suggests that blood repertoires may reflect thyroid immune responses. A 13 V-J signature model separated ophthalmopathy from stable hyperthyroidism, with nearly 90% sensitivity and roughly 81% specificity in cross-validation and 80%/75% in testing. In validation, the model predicted progression to ophthalmopathy with 55% to 71% sensitivity and around 72% specificity, a median of approximately 6.7 months before onset.

Sequenced sample: blood. This sequence originates from a young man with Graves' hyperthyroidism. The chain uses TRBV15 and TRBJ1-3. CDR3 reads: CATSRGLAGT.